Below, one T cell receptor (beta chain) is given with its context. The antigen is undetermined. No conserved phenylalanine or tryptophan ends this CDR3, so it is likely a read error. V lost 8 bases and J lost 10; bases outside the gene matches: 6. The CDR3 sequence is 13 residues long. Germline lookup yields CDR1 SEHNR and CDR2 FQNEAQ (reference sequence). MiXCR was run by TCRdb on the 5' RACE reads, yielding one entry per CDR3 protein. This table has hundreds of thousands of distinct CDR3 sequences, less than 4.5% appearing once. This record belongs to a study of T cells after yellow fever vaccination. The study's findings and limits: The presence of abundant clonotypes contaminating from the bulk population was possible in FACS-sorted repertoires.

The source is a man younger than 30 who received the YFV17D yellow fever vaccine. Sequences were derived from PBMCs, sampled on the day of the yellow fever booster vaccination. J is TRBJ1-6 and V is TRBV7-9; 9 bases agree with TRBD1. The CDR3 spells CASGGQGNSPLHL. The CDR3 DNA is TGTGCCAGCGGAGGACAGGGGAACTCACCCCTCCACCTT.